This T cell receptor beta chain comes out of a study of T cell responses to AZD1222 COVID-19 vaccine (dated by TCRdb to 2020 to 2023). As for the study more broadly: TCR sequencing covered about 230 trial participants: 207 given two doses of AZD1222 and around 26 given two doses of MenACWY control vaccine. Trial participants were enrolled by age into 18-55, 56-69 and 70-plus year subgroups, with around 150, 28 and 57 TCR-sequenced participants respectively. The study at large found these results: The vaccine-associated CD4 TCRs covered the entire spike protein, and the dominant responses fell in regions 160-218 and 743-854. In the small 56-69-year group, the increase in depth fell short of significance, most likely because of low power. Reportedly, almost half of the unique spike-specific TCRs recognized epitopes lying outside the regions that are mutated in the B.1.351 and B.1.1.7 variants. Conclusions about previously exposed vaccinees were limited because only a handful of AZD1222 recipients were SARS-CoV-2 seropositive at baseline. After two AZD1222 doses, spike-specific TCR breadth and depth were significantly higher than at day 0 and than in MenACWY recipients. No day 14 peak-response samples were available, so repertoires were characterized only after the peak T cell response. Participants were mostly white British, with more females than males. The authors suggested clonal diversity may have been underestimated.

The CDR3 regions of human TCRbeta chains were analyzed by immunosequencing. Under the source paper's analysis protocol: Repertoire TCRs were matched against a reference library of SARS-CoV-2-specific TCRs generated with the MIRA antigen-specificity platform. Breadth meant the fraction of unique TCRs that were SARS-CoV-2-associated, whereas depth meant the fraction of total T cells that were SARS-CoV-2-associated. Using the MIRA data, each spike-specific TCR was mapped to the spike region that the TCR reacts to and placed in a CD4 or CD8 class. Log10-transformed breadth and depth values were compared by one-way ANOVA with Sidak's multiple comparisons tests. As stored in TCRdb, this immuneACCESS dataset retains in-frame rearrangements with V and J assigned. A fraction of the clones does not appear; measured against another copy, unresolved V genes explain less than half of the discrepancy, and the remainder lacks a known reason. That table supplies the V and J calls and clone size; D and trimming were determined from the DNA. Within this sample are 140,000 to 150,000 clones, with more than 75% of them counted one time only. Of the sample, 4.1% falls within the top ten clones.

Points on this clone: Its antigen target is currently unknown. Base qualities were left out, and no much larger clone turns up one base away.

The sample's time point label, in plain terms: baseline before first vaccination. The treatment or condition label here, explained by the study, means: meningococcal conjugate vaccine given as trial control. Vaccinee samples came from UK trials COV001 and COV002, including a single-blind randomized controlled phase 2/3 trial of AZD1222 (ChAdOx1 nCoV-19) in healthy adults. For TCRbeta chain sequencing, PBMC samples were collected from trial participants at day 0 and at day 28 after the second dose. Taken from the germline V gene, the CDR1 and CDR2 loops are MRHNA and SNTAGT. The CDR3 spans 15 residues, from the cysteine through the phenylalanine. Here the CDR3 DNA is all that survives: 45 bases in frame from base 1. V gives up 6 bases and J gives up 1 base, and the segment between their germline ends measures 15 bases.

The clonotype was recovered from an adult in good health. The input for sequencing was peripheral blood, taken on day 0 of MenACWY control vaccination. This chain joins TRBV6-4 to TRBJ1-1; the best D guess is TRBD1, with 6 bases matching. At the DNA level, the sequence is TGTGCCAGCAGCGAACAAGGGGGAGGGAACACTGAAGCTTTCTTT. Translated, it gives CASSEQGGGNTEAFF.